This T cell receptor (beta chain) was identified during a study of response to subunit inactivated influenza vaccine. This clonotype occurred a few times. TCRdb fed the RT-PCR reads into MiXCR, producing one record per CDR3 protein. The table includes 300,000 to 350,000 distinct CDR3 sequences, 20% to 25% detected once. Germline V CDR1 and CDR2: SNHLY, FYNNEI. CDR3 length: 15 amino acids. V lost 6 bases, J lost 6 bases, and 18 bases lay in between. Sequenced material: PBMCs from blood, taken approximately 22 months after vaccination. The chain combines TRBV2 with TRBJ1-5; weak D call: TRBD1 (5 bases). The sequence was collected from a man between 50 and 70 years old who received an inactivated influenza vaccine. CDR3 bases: TGTGCCAGCAGAGCCGGGACTTTCGGGGGTCAGCCCCAGCATTTT. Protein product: CASRAGTFGGQPQHF.